Below are 11 T cell receptor beta chains sequenced from a single sample in a study of T cell responses to AZD1222 COVID-19 vaccine. TCRdb's table, derived via immunoSEQ multiplex PCR, lists solely in-frame clones and lacks some. The sample consists of 100,000 to 150,000 clones, 80% to 90% of them appearing once. The material sequenced was peripheral blood, taken on day 0 of AZD1222 vaccination. The origin of the receptors is an adult in good health.

The chain recombines TRBV3-1 (or the pseudogene TRBV3-2) with TRBJ2-2; the match to TRBD1 covers 8 bases. The CDR3 is 15 residues long. The V gene end was trimmed by 2 bases and the J gene end by 4 bases; junction bases not matched to a gene: 3. Germline V gene data show CDR1 as LGHDT and CDR2 as YNNKEL (reference sequence). CDR3 coding DNA: TGTGCCAGCAGCCAATGGACAGGGTCCACCGGGGAGCTGTTTTTT. Protein sequence: CASSQWTGSTGELFF.

The rearrangement uses TRBV9 and TRBJ2-6, with D hard to call. The CDR3 loop spans 18 amino acids. Germline V CDR1 and CDR2: SGDLS, YYNGEE. Trimming removed 2 bases from V and 1 base from J, with 16 bases in between. CDR3 bases: TGTGCCAGCAGCGTGGGTGGAGCTACCTCTTCTGGGGCCAACGTCCTGACTTTC. Translating it yields CASSVGGATSSGANVLTF.

This clone was observed a single time. This chain links TRBV19 with TRBJ2-1; tentatively, D is TRBD1 (6 bases). Germline lookup yields CDR1 LNHDA and CDR2 SQIVND (reference sequence). V was trimmed by 4 bases and J by 8 bases, leaving 6 bases between them. This CDR3 region has 11 residues. CDR3 sequence (DNA): TGTGCCAGTAGTAACAGGGATGAGCAGTTCTTC. It is translated as CASSNRDEQFF.

This clone showed up just once. The chain uses TRBV5-1 and TRBJ1-5; D gene unclear. V was clipped by 0 bases and J by 1 base, with 14 bases between them. The CDR3 length is 17 residues. CDR1 SGHRS and CDR2 YFSETQ come from the germline V gene. This CDR3 is CASSLGVLGESNQPQHF. For the CDR3, the DNA is TGCGCCAGCAGCTTGGGCGTCCTTGGGGAGAGCAATCAGCCCCAGCATTTT.

This clone occurred a few times. The genes are TRBV6-5 and TRBJ1-1; tentatively, D is TRBD1 (6 bases). Trimming left V 5 bases short and J 2 bases short, with 15 bases between. The germline CDR1 and CDR2 sequences are MNHEY and SVGAGI. There are 15 residues in the CDR3. The DNA for the CDR3 is TGTGCCAGCAGTCCCCTTTGGGACATCAACACTGAAGCTTTCTTT. This translates into CASSPLWDINTEAFF.

In DNA, the CDR3 is TGTGCCAGTCAAACCGGGGGGGCCGGACCTAATCAGCCCCAGCATTTT. The encoded protein is CASQTGGAGPNQPQHF. The J gene is TRBJ1-5, the V gene TRBV28; D might be TRBD1 (6 bases). This CDR3 is built from 16 residues. Between the trimmed V and J ends, which lost 9 bases and 4 bases, there was a span of 22 bases. Germline V gene data show CDR1 as MDHEN and CDR2 as SYDVKM.

The rearrangement links TRBV27 to TRBJ2-5; 9 nucleotides align to TRBD1. CDR1 MNHEY and CDR2 SMNVEV come from the germline V gene (reference sequence). The junction had 7 bases not matched to a gene; V was cut back by 0 bases and J by 5 bases. The CDR3 runs to 16 residues. This chain's CDR3 is CASSLSMTGGIETQYF. The CDR3 DNA reads TGTGCCAGCAGTTTATCGATGACAGGGGGTATCGAGACCCAGTACTTC.

The genes are TRBV12-3 or TRBV12-4 and TRBJ1-2, with D perhaps matching TRBD1 (6 bases). Trimming stripped 4 bases from V and 9 bases from J, with 15 bases between. CDR3 length: 13 residues. CDR3 nucleotides: TGTGCCAGCAGTTACGGACAGCGGTATCGCTACACCTTC. Translating gives CASSYGQRYRYTF.

J is TRBJ1-1 and V is TRBV7-2, with TRBD1 as a possible D gene (5 bases). The length of the CDR3 is 14 residues. CDR1 and CDR2 (germline): SGHTA, FQGNSA. Trimming shortened V by 5 bases and J by 1 base, and 11 bases separated the two germline ends. In nucleotides, the CDR3 is TGTGCCAGCAGCCCCCGGGGCGGGAACACTGAAGCTTTCTTT. Encoded protein: CASSPRGGNTEAFF.

The genes are TRBV5-8 and TRBJ2-1, with no clear D. The CDR3 contains 11 residues. The germline CDR1 and CDR2 sequences are SGHTS and YDEGEE. Trimming pared 0 bases from V and 15 bases from J, leaving 10 bases between. The CDR3 is CASSLVPGPFF. The CDR3 nucleotides are TGTGCCAGCAGCTTGGTCCCCGGGCCGTTCTTC.

This chain uses TRBV3-1 (or the pseudogene TRBV3-2) with TRBJ1-3; D is perhaps TRBD1 (5 bases). The CDR3 runs 13 residues. The germline V gene encodes CDR1 LGHDT and CDR2 YNNKEL (reference sequence). V shed 4 bases and J shed 3 bases, with 7 bases lying between them. CDR3 in amino acids: CASSPGGGNTIYF. CDR3 bases: TGTGCCAGCAGCCCCGGGGGTGGAAACACCATATATTTT.